This T cell receptor (beta chain) comes out of a study of OX40 agonist ivuxolimab in advanced cancers. Clones were sequenced by immunoSEQ multiplex PCR, and TCRdb holds only the in-frame ones, with some missing. The data contain under 70,000 clones, approximately 83% of them singletons. This CDR3 has 16 amino acids. Germline V gene lookup returns CDR1 MNHNS and CDR2 SASEGT. Trimming took off 4 bases at V and 0 bases at J, with 15 bases between the two ends. Note on this clone: Its antigen is not identified.

Study conclusions and caveats: A proportion of nonresponders additionally exhibited low normalized T-cell clonal expansion. CD8+ T cells averaged more expanded clones than CD4+.

The V and J genes are TRBV6-1 and TRBJ1-1; tentative D call: TRBD1 (5 bases). The sequence was obtained from an adult with an advanced solid tumor such as melanoma, head and neck, liver or kidney cancer. The material was CD4+ or CD8+ T cells sorted from blood, obtained in a trial of the OX40 agonist ivuxolimab. The CDR3: CASSGRQFLMNTEAFF. The CDR3 nucleotides are TGTGCCAGCAGTGGACGACAGTTTCTCATGAACACTGAAGCTTTCTTT.